The sequence of this T cell receptor beta chain was determined in a study of cytomegalovirus exposure and HLA in healthy donors. This clone showed up just a few times. PCR amplification relied on 60 Vbeta primers (plus 13 Jbeta primers). Generated by immunoSEQ multiplex PCR, the TCRdb table keeps only in-frame clones and is missing some. The profile shows roughly 190,000 clones, over 60% of them singletons. Losses at the gene ends were 5 bases for V and 4 bases for J; bases not matched to a gene: 7. CDR1 and CDR2 (germline): SGHVS, FQNEAQ. This CDR3 has 16 residues. Sequenced: PBMCs. The sequence was obtained from a man aged 25 to 40 in good health and CMV-seropositive. The chain joins TRBV7-8 to TRBJ2-3; 12 bases match TRBD2. CDR3 sequence reads: CASSLSSGRVADTQYF. The DNA for the CDR3 is TGTGCCAGCAGCCTATCTAGCGGGAGGGTGGCAGATACGCAGTATTTT.